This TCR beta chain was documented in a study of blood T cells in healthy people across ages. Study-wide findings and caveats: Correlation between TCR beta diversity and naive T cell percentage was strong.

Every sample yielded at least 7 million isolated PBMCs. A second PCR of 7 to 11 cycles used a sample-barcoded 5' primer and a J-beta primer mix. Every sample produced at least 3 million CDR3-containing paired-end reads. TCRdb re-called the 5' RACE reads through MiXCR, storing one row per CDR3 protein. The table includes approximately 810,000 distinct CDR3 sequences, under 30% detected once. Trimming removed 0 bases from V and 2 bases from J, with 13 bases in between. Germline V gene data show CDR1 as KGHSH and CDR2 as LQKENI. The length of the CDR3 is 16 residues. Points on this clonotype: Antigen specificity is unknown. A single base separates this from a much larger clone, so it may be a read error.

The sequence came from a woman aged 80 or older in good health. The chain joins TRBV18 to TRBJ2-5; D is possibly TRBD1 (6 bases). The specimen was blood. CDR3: CASSPPTPQGQETQYF. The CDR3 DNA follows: TGTGCCAGCTCACCACCGACGCCACAGGGTCAAGAGACCCAGTACTTC.